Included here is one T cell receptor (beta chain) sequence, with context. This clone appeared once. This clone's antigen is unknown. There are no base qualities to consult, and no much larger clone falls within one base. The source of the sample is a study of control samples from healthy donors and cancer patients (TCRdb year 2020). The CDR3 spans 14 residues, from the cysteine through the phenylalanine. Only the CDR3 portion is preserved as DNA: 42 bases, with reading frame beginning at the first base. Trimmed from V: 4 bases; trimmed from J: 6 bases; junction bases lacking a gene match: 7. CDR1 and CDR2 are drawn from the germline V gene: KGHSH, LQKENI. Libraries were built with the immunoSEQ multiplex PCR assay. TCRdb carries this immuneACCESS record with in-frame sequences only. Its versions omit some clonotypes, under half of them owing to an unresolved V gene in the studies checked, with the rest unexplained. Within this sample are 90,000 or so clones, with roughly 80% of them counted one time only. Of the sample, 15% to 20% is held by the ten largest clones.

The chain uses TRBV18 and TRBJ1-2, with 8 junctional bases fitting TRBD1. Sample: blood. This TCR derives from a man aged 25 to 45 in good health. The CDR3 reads CASSLRQGQDGYTF. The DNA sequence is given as TGTGCCAGCTCACTTCGACAGGGGCAGGATGGCTACACCTTC. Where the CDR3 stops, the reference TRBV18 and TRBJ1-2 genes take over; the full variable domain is NAGVMQNPRHLVRRRGQEARLRCSPMKGHSHVYWYRQLPEEGLKFMVYLQKENIIDESGMPKERFSAEFPKEGPSILRIQQVVRGDSAAYFCASSLRQGQDGYTFGSGTRLTVV.